The next 21 T cell receptor beta chains were all read from a single sample in a study of T-cell memory formation after mild COVID-19. One entry per CDR3 protein results from TCRdb running MiXCR on the 5' RACE reads. Counted here are 190,000 or so distinct CDR3 sequences, roughly 23% occurring once; the ten biggest clones make up more than 20%. The sequenced sample was PBMCs or a T cell subset sorted from them (not recorded which). These TCRs come from an adult woman who had mild COVID-19 (a few samples of this study predate the infection). Cell type and time point are not known.

The chain employs TRBV7-8 and TRBJ2-1; 9 bases align to TRBD1. Trimming cost V 3 bases and J 5 bases; bases outside gene matches: 11. CDR1 and CDR2 (germline): SGHVS, FQNEAQ. CDR3 length: 17 residues. In DNA form, the CDR3 reads TGTGCCAGCAGCTTGGCCCAAACAGGGGGCCCACACAATGAGCAGTTCTTC. It encodes CASSLAQTGGPHNEQFF.

This clonotype has a count of ten or more. This chain uses TRBV7-9 with TRBJ2-1; possible D gene TRBD1, 5 bases. This CDR3 has 15 amino acids. Germline assignment: CDR1 SEHNR and CDR2 FQNEAQ (reference sequence). The V end lost 7 bases, the J end lost 1 base, and 14 bases lay between the germline ends. The CDR3, as DNA: TGTGCCAGCACTACGGCAGGGTCATCCTACAATGAGCAGTTCTTC. This codes for CASTTAGSSYNEQFF.

The chain links TRBV7-9 to TRBJ2-2; the D call may be TRBD1 or TRBD2 (6 bases each). V gave up 2 bases and J gave up 6 bases, with 13 bases separating them. CDR3 length: 15 amino acids. Per the germline V gene, CDR1 is SEHNR and CDR2 is FQNEAQ (reference sequence). For the CDR3, the DNA is TGTGCCAGCAGCTTATCCGGGGGCGTCGCCGGGGAGCTGTTTTTT. Its translation is CASSLSGGVAGELFF.

This clonotype has a handful of counts. The chain uses TRBV29-1 and TRBJ2-7, with 9 bases that match TRBD1. The CDR3 sequence is 14 residues long. With V trimmed by 6 bases and J by 4 bases, 10 bases remained unmatched. CDR1 SQVTM and CDR2 ANQGSEA come from the germline V gene. CDR3 nucleotide sequence: TGCAGCGTCCTCCCCCGGGACAGGGAGTACGAGCAGTACTTC. It encodes CSVLPRDREYEQYF.

This clonotype was seen more than once but under ten times. J is TRBJ2-3 and V is TRBV27, with D possibly matching TRBD2 (5 bases). This CDR3 has 14 residues. Trimming removed 6 bases at V and 4 bases at J, with 14 bases between. The germline V gene encodes CDR1 MNHEY and CDR2 SMNVEV (reference sequence). CDR3 region: CASRAGLQADTQYF. The CDR3 nucleotides are TGTGCCAGCAGGGCCGGACTGCAGGCAGATACGCAGTATTTT.

This chain links TRBV4-3 with TRBJ2-5, with TRBD2 matching 7 bases. Trimming cost V 4 bases and J 3 bases; bases outside gene matches: 11. The CDR3 runs to 16 residues. CDR1 is LGHNA, CDR2 YSLEER, per germline. CDR3 sequence (DNA): TGCGCCAGCAGCCCGAGGGCCATTGCGGGGGAAGAGACCCAGTACTTC. It is translated as CASSPRAIAGEETQYF.

The CDR3 bases are TGTGCCAGTAGTCGTTTTGTGGGGGGGCGGAACGAGCAGTACTTC. Translation gives CASSRFVGGRNEQYF. V and J are TRBV2 and TRBJ2-7; perhaps TRBD2 as D (7 bases). The CDR3 runs to 15 residues. Germline CDR1 is SNHLY and CDR2 is FYNNEI. The V end lost 9 bases, the J end lost 5 bases, and 23 bases lay between the germline ends.

The chain employs TRBV9 and TRBJ2-5; 10 bases match TRBD2. Looked up from germline, CDR1 is SGDLS and CDR2 is YYNGEE. The ends lost 4 bases at V and 2 bases at J; junction bases unmatched: 8. This CDR3 region has 16 residues. The CDR3 reads CASSLGLAEGQETQYF. As DNA, the CDR3 is TGTGCCAGCAGCCTAGGACTAGCGGAGGGTCAAGAGACCCAGTACTTC.

This chain connects TRBV15 to TRBJ2-1, with D tentatively TRBD2 (6 bases). Germline V lookup: CDR1 LNHNV, CDR2 YYDKDF (reference sequence). CDR3 length: 14 amino acids. The V end was cut by 5 bases, the J end by 6 bases, with 14 bases between. CDR3 in amino acids: CATSLTAGGNEQFF. The CDR3 nucleotides are TGTGCCACCAGCTTAACGGCCGGGGGCAATGAGCAGTTCTTC.

The table lists this clonotype with a few counts. CDR3 sequence (DNA): TGTGCCAGCAGCTCGTTCCCCTACGAGCAGTACTTC. Translated: CASSSFPYEQYF. The V and J genes are TRBV27 and TRBJ2-7; D is unclear. This CDR3 is 12 amino acids long. With 6 bases removed from V and 2 bases from J, the gap between germline ends came to 8 bases. Per the germline V gene, CDR1 is MNHEY and CDR2 is SMNVEV (reference sequence).

Only a few counts were recorded for this clonotype. The chain links TRBV20-1 to TRBJ2-7; 7 bases map to TRBD1. Trimming removed 0 bases from V and 3 bases from J; junction bases left unmatched: 5. CDR1 is DFQATT, CDR2 SNEGSKA, per germline (reference sequence). The CDR3 runs to 14 residues. CDR3 region: CSARDGDSNYEQYF. For the CDR3, the DNA is TGCAGTGCTAGAGATGGGGACAGTAACTACGAGCAGTACTTC.

The chain uses TRBV5-6 and TRBJ2-7, with unresolved D. V shed 1 base and J shed 5 bases, with 10 bases lying between them. CDR1 is SGHDT, CDR2 YYEEEE, per germline. The length of the CDR3 is 13 residues. The DNA of the CDR3 is TGTGCCAGCAGCTTGCAAACTCGGGACGAGCAGTACTTC. Translated: CASSLQTRDEQYF.

The chain carries TRBV6-1 and TRBJ2-1, with D maybe TRBD2 (5 bases). The CDR3 has 15 amino acids. The ends were cut back, 6 bases at V and 0 bases at J, with 12 bases in the middle. Germline V lookup: CDR1 MNHNS, CDR2 SASEGT. CDR3 nucleotides: TGTGCCAGCAGCCCCAAGAGGGCCTCCTACAATGAGCAGTTCTTC. It encodes CASSPKRASYNEQFF.

The chain uses TRBV27 and TRBJ1-1; weak D call: TRBD1 (6 bases). The length of the CDR3 is 13 residues. V lost 7 bases to trimming and J lost 4 bases, with 13 bases between them. Germline values: CDR1 MNHEY, CDR2 SMNVEV (reference sequence). CDR3 amino acids: CASKLQGFTEAFF. CDR3 nucleotides: TGTGCCAGCAAACTTCAGGGGTTCACTGAAGCTTTCTTT.

This clonotype was detected only a few times. The chain is built from TRBV7-6 and TRBJ2-3; the D gene is possibly TRBD1 (5 bases). Germline-derived CDR1 and CDR2 are SGHVS and FNYEAQ. CDR3 length: 16 amino acids. V was cut by 4 bases and J by 2 bases, with 16 bases left in between. CDR3 sequence (DNA): TGTGCCAGCAGCTCAGCCTGGCAGGACAACACAGATACGCAGTATTTT. Amino acids: CASSSAWQDNTDTQYF.

This clonotype was picked up a small number of times. V is TRBV12-3 or TRBV12-4 and J is TRBJ2-7, with 7 bases fitting TRBD1. This CDR3 spans 14 amino acids. V was clipped by 5 bases and J by 6 bases; unmatched bases: 10. CDR3: CASSPGQRPGEQYF. Written as DNA, the CDR3 is TGTGCCAGCAGTCCGGGACAGCGTCCTGGCGAGCAGTACTTC.

This sequence joins TRBV7-9 and TRBJ2-7; D could derive from TRBD1 or TRBD2 (5 bases each). From germline, CDR1 is SEHNR and CDR2 FQNEAQ (reference sequence). Trimming shortened V by 9 bases and J by 3 bases, and 15 bases separated the two germline ends. The CDR3 length is 13 residues. CDR3 amino acids: CARSPRDLYEQYF. As DNA, the CDR3 is TGTGCCAGAAGCCCCCGGGACCTCTACGAGCAGTACTTC.

This clonotype has only a few counts. V usage is TRBV5-1 and J usage is TRBJ2-7, with a tentative D call TRBD2 (6 bases). CDR1 is SGHRS and CDR2 is YFSETQ in the germline V gene. The CDR3 covers 16 residues. Between the trimmed V and J ends, which lost 0 bases and 0 bases, there was a span of 13 bases. This CDR3 is CASSLAWDGSSYEQYF. CDR3 nucleotide sequence: TGCGCCAGCAGCTTGGCTTGGGACGGGAGCTCCTACGAGCAGTACTTC.

This clonotype is a singleton in its sample. V and J are TRBV29-1 and TRBJ1-5; D is uncertain. V was trimmed by 6 bases and J by 2 bases, leaving 14 bases between them. The CDR3 length is 14 residues. Germline V CDR1 and CDR2: SQVTM, ANQGSEA. The CDR3 reads CSVRLFGGNQPQHF. CDR3 bases: TGCAGCGTCCGGCTGTTTGGTGGCAATCAGCCCCAGCATTTT.

There are a few counts of this clonotype. The rearrangement uses TRBV7-6 and TRBJ2-3, with D perhaps matching TRBD2 (6 bases). The V gene lost 1 base and the J gene lost 2 bases, with 19 bases spanning the gap. The length of the CDR3 is 18 residues. Per the germline V gene, CDR1 is SGHVS and CDR2 is FNYEAQ. CDR3 residues: CASSLGGVGRRFTDTQYF. CDR3 bases: TGTGCCAGCAGCTTAGGAGGAGTGGGGAGGCGGTTCACAGATACGCAGTATTTT.

This clonotype has more than one count but fewer than ten. The chain's CDR3 is CASSLKGTSGGTDTQYF. CDR3 bases: TGTGCCAGCAGTTTGAAGGGGACTAGCGGAGGCACAGATACGCAGTATTTT. The chain couples TRBV12-3 or TRBV12-4 to TRBJ2-3; 11 nucleotides align to TRBD2. The J segment lost 1 base and the V segment lost 3 bases, leaving 6 bases of the junction unmatched. This CDR3 spans 17 amino acids.